The 23 T cell receptor beta chains below were found in one sample sequenced in a study of blood T cell repertoires in COVID-19. Repertoires were generated with immunoSEQ multiplex PCR, while TCRdb's copy carries only in-frame clones and drops some. The table shows about 230,000 clones, with over 80% occurring only once. The sample taken for sequencing was peripheral blood. These receptors were obtained from an older woman with active or convalescent COVID-19.

The rearrangement links TRBV7-9 to TRBJ1-5, with 8 bases aligning to TRBD1. The junction had 4 bases not matched to a gene; V was cut back by 5 bases and J by 1 base. This CDR3 region has 15 residues. Per the germline V gene, CDR1 is SEHNR and CDR2 is FQNEAQ (reference sequence). The chain's CDR3 is CASSRGTGSNQPQHF. The CDR3 nucleotides read TGTGCCAGCAGCCGAGGGACAGGAAGCAATCAGCCCCAGCATTTT.

This clone occurred a few times. The chain is built from TRBV7-6 and TRBJ1-6, with 8 bases identical to TRBD1. The CDR3 sequence is 15 residues long. The germline V gene encodes CDR1 SGHVS and CDR2 FNYEAQ. The V and J ends lost 5 bases and 5 bases, in that order; junction bases with no gene match: 5. CDR3 nucleotide sequence: TGTGCCAGCAGCCCGGTGACAGGGGATAATTCACCCCTCCACTTT. As protein: CASSPVTGDNSPLHF.

The chain joins TRBV3-1 (or the pseudogene TRBV3-2) to TRBJ2-2, with D perhaps matching TRBD2 (6 bases). The CDR3 is 18 amino acids. Trimming pared 2 bases from V and 0 bases from J, leaving 16 bases between. Looked up from germline, CDR1 is LGHDT and CDR2 is YNNKEL (reference sequence). As DNA, the CDR3 is TGTGCCAGCAGCCAAAGGGTTGGAGGGGCTGCGAACACCGGGGAGCTGTTTTTT. The encoded protein is CASSQRVGGAANTGELFF.

The CDR3 coding sequence is TGTGCCAGCGGAGCGGGGGGGATGGAGACCCAGTACTTC. It codes for CASGAGGMETQYF. This chain uses TRBV12-3 or TRBV12-4 with TRBJ2-5; the match to TRBD2 covers 10 bases. The CDR3 has 13 residues. The trim removed 8 bases at V and 5 bases at J, leaving 5 bases unmatched.

This chain links TRBV5-1 with TRBJ2-1, with 8 bases that match TRBD2. The CDR3 length is 15 residues. With V trimmed by 0 bases and J by 5 bases, 4 bases remained unmatched. The V gene's germline CDR1 is SGHRS and CDR2 YFSETQ. DNA for the CDR3: TGCGCCAGCAGCTTGGACGGGAGGGCCCACAATGAGCAGTTCTTC. It specifies CASSLDGRAHNEQFF.

V and J are TRBV7-3 and TRBJ1-1; no reliable D call. Between the trimmed V and J ends, which lost 3 bases and 1 base, there was a span of 9 bases. The CDR3 is made up of 14 amino acids. Germline CDR1 and CDR2: SGHTA and FQGTGA. CDR3 loop: CASSFSPGNTEAFF. The CDR3 DNA is TGTGCCAGCAGCTTCTCGCCGGGGAACACTGAAGCTTTCTTT. Full variable domain (rest looked up from reference TRBV7-3 and TRBJ1-1): GAGVSQTPSNKVTEKGKYVELRCDPISGHTALYWYRQSLGQGPEFLIYFQGTGAADDSGLPNDRFFAVRPEGSVSTLKIQRTERGDSAVYLCASSFSPGNTEAFFGQGTRLTVV.

V usage is TRBV27 and J usage is TRBJ2-5; no definite D call. V lost 3 bases to trimming and J lost 5 bases, with 13 bases between them. This CDR3 is built from 14 residues. Germline CDR1 is MNHEY and CDR2 is SMNVEV (reference sequence). The CDR3 nucleotides are TGTGCCAGCAGTTTCGTGGGCCCTGGGGAGACCCAGTACTTC. Its translation is CASSFVGPGETQYF.

The chain carries TRBV18 and TRBJ1-1; D is uncertain. The V end was cut by 3 bases, the J end by 3 bases, with 8 bases between. The CDR3 has 13 amino acids. Looked up from germline, CDR1 is KGHSH and CDR2 is LQKENI. The CDR3 DNA is TGTGCCAGCTCACCCAACTCCTACACTGAAGCTTTCTTT. Translating it yields CASSPNSYTEAFF.

The chain employs TRBV6-5 and TRBJ1-1; TRBD1 is a possible D gene (6 bases). Trimming removed 4 bases from V and 0 bases from J, with 15 bases in between. The CDR3 runs to 16 residues. Germline CDR1 MNHEY, CDR2 SVGAGI. As DNA, the CDR3 is TGTGCCAGCAGTTGGGTTACAGGGTCGATGAACACTGAAGCTTTCTTT. This translates into CASSWVTGSMNTEAFF.

CDR3 in DNA: TGTGCCAGCAGCTTAGACCTAACCGCTGAAGCTTTCTTT. Its translation: CASSLDLTAEAFF. The J gene is TRBJ1-1, the V gene TRBV7-9; D not certain. CDR1 SEHNR and CDR2 FQNEAQ come from the germline V gene (reference sequence). V lost 1 base to trimming and J lost 6 bases, with 9 bases between them. CDR3 size: 13 residues.

The CDR3 nucleotides are TGTGCCAGCAGTTACAATTCCGGGACTAGCCAGTATTTT. Amino acid sequence: CASSYNSGTSQYF. V usage is TRBV6-5 and J usage is TRBJ2-3; 9 nucleotides match TRBD2. The germline V gene encodes CDR1 MNHEY and CDR2 SVGAGI. Trimming at V came to 2 bases and at J to 12 bases, leaving 6 bases not matched to a gene. This CDR3 comprises 13 residues.

The CDR3 protein is CASSGQPNTEAFF. The CDR3 nucleotides are TGTGCCTCCTCGGGACAGCCCAACACTGAAGCTTTCTTT. This chain links TRBV10-3 with TRBJ1-1; 7 bases match TRBD1. The germline V gene has CDR1 ENHRY and CDR2 SYGVKD. The V segment lost 11 bases and the J segment 2 bases; nucleotides outside the gene matches: 8. The CDR3 runs to 13 residues.

This chain uses TRBV2 with TRBJ2-6; unclear D gene. Deletions cut 7 bases from V and 0 bases from J, with 13 bases between. This CDR3 region has 16 residues. Germline CDR1 SNHLY, CDR2 FYNNEI. The CDR3 sequence: CASIALINSGANVLTF. Written as DNA, the CDR3 is TGTGCCAGCATTGCGTTGATTAACTCTGGGGCCAACGTCCTGACTTTC.

The V call is TRBV21-1, the J call TRBJ1-3. TRBV21-1 is annotated as a pseudogene. This CDR3 is built from 19 residues. CDR3 in amino acids: CASSKSLRSGTVSGNTIYF. CDR3 sequence (DNA): TGTGCCAGCAGCAAGTCCCTTCGCTCGGGGACTGTTTCTGGAAACACCATATATTTT.

This chain links TRBV7-9 with TRBJ1-1, with D perhaps TRBD1 (5 bases). CDR3 length: 13 residues. V was clipped by 6 bases and J by 3 bases, with 11 bases between them. Germline lookup yields CDR1 SEHNR and CDR2 FQNEAQ (reference sequence). The CDR3 DNA reads TGTGCCAGCAGTTGGGAGGGGCACACTGAAGCTTTCTTT. Translating gives CASSWEGHTEAFF.

This chain uses TRBV6-5 with TRBJ1-2; 8 nucleotides align to TRBD1. This CDR3 comprises 15 residues. Germline V lookup: CDR1 MNHEY, CDR2 SVGAGI. The ends lost 2 bases at V and 5 bases at J; junction bases unmatched: 7. CDR3: CASSYGGDRGYGYTF. The CDR3 DNA reads TGTGCCAGCAGTTACGGGGGCGACAGGGGTTATGGCTACACCTTC.

With regard to this clone: This CDR3 is also generated by other DNA sequences in the sample. J is TRBJ2-7 and V is TRBV29-1; TRBD1 is a possible D gene (5 bases). This CDR3 contains 12 residues. Deletions cut 4 bases from V and 1 base from J, with 8 bases between. Germline V lookup: CDR1 SQVTM, CDR2 ANQGSEA. The CDR3 protein is CSVGDSSYEQYF. CDR3 nucleotides: TGCAGCGTTGGAGACAGTTCCTACGAGCAGTACTTC.

The chain links TRBV6-5 to TRBJ2-7; D is possibly TRBD1 (6 bases). The CDR3 extends over 13 amino acids. Trimming took 11 bases from V and 3 from J, leaving 17 bases between them. The germline CDR1 and CDR2 sequences are MNHEY and SVGAGI. CDR3 residues: CAAARDRHYEQYF. CDR3 DNA: TGTGCCGCAGCCCGTGACAGGCACTACGAGCAGTACTTC.

The genes are TRBV5-1 and TRBJ1-5, with TRBD1 as a possible D gene (5 bases). Trimming left V 5 bases short and J 1 base short, with 13 bases between. The CDR3 is 15 amino acids. Germline CDR1 reads SGHRS; CDR2 reads YFSETQ. CDR3 amino acids: CASRINGASNQPQHF. The CDR3 region has the DNA TGCGCCAGCAGAATAAATGGGGCCAGCAATCAGCCCCAGCATTTT.

This clone has only one observation. This chain joins TRBV5-1 and TRBJ2-2; D gene unclear. Germline V gene data show CDR1 as SGHRS and CDR2 as YFSETQ. Between the trimmed V and J ends, which lost 0 bases and 1 base, there was a span of 13 bases. The CDR3 contains 17 residues. CDR3 loop: CASSLVSPIGNTGELFF. The CDR3 DNA is TGCGCCAGCAGCTTGGTTTCTCCCATCGGGAACACCGGGGAGCTGTTTTTT. The variable domain in full, with the rest retrieved from reference TRBV5-1 and TRBJ2-2, is KAGVTQTPRYLIKTRGQQVTLSCSPISGHRSVSWYQQTPGQGLQFLFEYFSETQRNKGNFPGRFSGRQFSNSRSEMNVSTLELGDSALYLCASSLVSPIGNTGELFFGEGSRLTVL.

The chain recombines TRBV28 with TRBJ2-7, with TRBD2 matching over 11 bases. Trimming cost V 6 bases and J 0 bases; bases outside gene matches: 10. The CDR3 spans 17 residues. The V gene's germline CDR1 is MDHEN and CDR2 SYDVKM. For the CDR3, the DNA is TGTGCCAGCAGCATCCCGGGACTAGCGGTTAGCTCCTACGAGCAGTACTTC. Its translation: CASSIPGLAVSSYEQYF. The full variable domain, with the rest looked up from reference TRBV28 and TRBJ2-7, is DVKVTQSSRYLVKRTGEKVFLECVQDMDHENMFWYRQDPGLGLRLIYFSYDVKMKEKGDIPEGYSVSREKKERFSLILESASTNQTSMYLCASSIPGLAVSSYEQYFGPGTRLTVT.

This clone was counted once. The genes are TRBV2 and TRBJ1-1; maybe TRBD1 (5 bases). The CDR3 contains 15 residues. Trimming pared 8 bases from V and 1 base from J, leaving 17 bases between. Germline values: CDR1 SNHLY, CDR2 FYNNEI. CDR3 sequence reads: CASHEWGDGNTEAFF. The CDR3 coding sequence is TGTGCCAGCCATGAATGGGGGGACGGGAACACTGAAGCTTTCTTT.

This clone was counted once. The rearrangement uses TRBV10-3 and TRBJ2-3; 10 nucleotides match TRBD1. Trimming cost V 7 bases and J 5 bases; bases outside gene matches: 6. Germline V gene lookup returns CDR1 ENHRY and CDR2 SYGVKD. The CDR3 is made up of 14 amino acids. The DNA of the CDR3 is TGTGCCATCACTTCGACAGGGGGCGTAGATACGCAGTATTTT. Encoded protein: CAITSTGGVDTQYF.